Following are 20 T cell receptor beta chains from one sample sequenced in a study of CD8+CD57+ T cells in acquired aplastic anemia. Genomic DNA provided the template from which TCR beta VDJ and CDR3 profiles were obtained. MiXCR was run by TCRdb on the reads, yielding one entry per CDR3 protein. In the table there are 50,000 to 65,000 distinct CDR3 sequences, about 54% of which are singletons. The specimen sequenced was sorted CD4+, CD8+, or CD8+CD57+ T cells (not recorded which) from PBMCs. These receptors were obtained from a human donor in good health, serving as a control.

In this sample, this clonotype turned up many times. This chain links TRBV7-3 with TRBJ2-1; 8 nucleotides line up with TRBD2. Germline CDR1 is SGHTA and CDR2 is FQGTGA. V shed 1 base and J 9 bases; nucleotides not matched to a gene: 8. This CDR3 has 15 amino acids. This chain's CDR3 is CASSLSSGIMSEQFF. In nucleotides, the CDR3 is TGTGCCAGCAGCTTAAGTAGCGGGATTATGAGTGAGCAGTTCTTC.

The sample holds a few counts of this clonotype. The chain carries TRBV2 and TRBJ1-3; 8 positions agree with TRBD1. With V trimmed by 10 bases and J by 0 bases, 23 bases remained unmatched. The CDR3 consists of 20 residues. Germline assignment: CDR1 SNHLY and CDR2 FYNNEI. CDR3 nucleotides: TGTGCCAACTACCAGAGGTGGACAGGGTCTCATATGCACTCTGGAAACACCATATATTTT. Protein sequence: CANYQRWTGSHMHSGNTIYF. Together with reference TRBV2 and TRBJ1-3, the CDR3 gives the full variable domain: EPEVTQTPSHQVTQMGQEVILRCVPISNHLYFYWYRQILGQKVEFLVSFYNNEISEKSEIFDDQFSVERPDGSNFTLKIRSTKLEDSAMYFCANYQRWTGSHMHSGNTIYFGEGSWLTVV.

The V and J genes are TRBV12-3 or TRBV12-4 and TRBJ1-5; TRBD1 agrees at 11 bases. The CDR3 sequence is 16 residues long. After removal of 6 bases from V and 7 bases from J, the junction contained 11 bases not matched to a gene. The CDR3 sequence: CASSRQGQGAGQPQHF. Written as DNA, the CDR3 is TGTGCCAGCAGCCGACAAGGACAGGGGGCGGGCCAGCCCCAGCATTTT.

This clonotype came up a few times. J is TRBJ1-2 and V is TRBV28; 10 nucleotides match TRBD1. Trimming took 6 bases from V and 6 from J; bases not matched to a gene: 4. Per germline, CDR1 MDHEN and CDR2 SYDVKM. The CDR3 runs to 13 residues. The CDR3 sequence is CASRTGQGNGYTF. CDR3 bases: TGTGCCAGCAGAACGGGACAGGGGAATGGCTACACCTTC.

This clonotype was picked up many times. The CDR3 DNA follows: TGTGCCAGCAGTGAATTGCAGGGAACGAACACCGGGGAGCTGTTTTTT. Its protein is CASSELQGTNTGELFF. The V call is TRBV6-1, the J call TRBJ2-2; maybe TRBD1 (5 bases). The CDR3 contains 16 residues. V was shortened by 2 bases and J by 0 bases, with 10 bases between the two germline ends. In germline, CDR1 is MNHNS, CDR2 SASEGT.

The chain carries TRBV5-1 and TRBJ1-2; TRBD1 might be the D (5 bases). With 5 bases removed from V and 4 bases from J, the gap between germline ends came to 9 bases. Germline loops: CDR1 SGHRS, CDR2 YFSETQ. CDR3 length equals 12 residues. Here the CDR3 DNA reads TGCGCCAGCAGTGATGACAGCTATGGCTACACCTTC. This sequence encodes CASSDDSYGYTF.

This clonotype was counted many times. The genes are TRBV19 and TRBJ1-5, with D possibly being TRBD1 (6 bases). The CDR3 spans 17 residues. V lost 4 bases and J 7 bases, leaving 23 bases between the germline ends. Germline V gives CDR1 LNHDA, CDR2 SQIVND (reference sequence). The CDR3 region has the DNA TGTGCCAGTAGTACTTCTACAGGGAAGGGTAGATACCAGCCCCAGCATTTT. It encodes CASSTSTGKGRYQPQHF.

Remarks on this clonotype: An end of the junction does not agree with germline; a read error may underlie this. The chain uses TRBV11-1 and TRBJ2-3, with 10 nucleotides matching TRBD2. The CDR3 extends over 15 amino acids. In germline, CDR1 is SGHAT, CDR2 FQDESV (reference sequence). CDR3 in DNA: TGTGCCAGCGCCCCCACTAGCGGGGAGACAGATATGCAGTATTTT. This codes for CASAPTSGETDMQYF. The variable domain in full, completed from reference TRBV11-1 and TRBJ2-3, reads EAEVAQSPRYKITEKSQAVAFWCDPISGHATLYWYRQILGQGPELLVQFQDESVVDDSQLPKDRFSAERLKGVDSTLKIQPAELGDSAMYLCASAPTSGETDMQYFGPGTRLTVL.

The chain couples TRBV24-1 to TRBJ1-5; D is uncertain. Looked up from germline, CDR1 is KGHDR and CDR2 is SFDVKD. This CDR3 spans 14 amino acids. Trimming pared 5 bases from V and 3 bases from J, leaving 10 bases between. The CDR3 coding sequence is TGTGCCACCAGTGGAGGAGATCCCAATCAGCCCCAGCATTTT. It yields the protein CATSGGDPNQPQHF.

This clonotype occurred many times. The chain joins TRBV7-8 to TRBJ2-1; 8 bases agree with TRBD2. In germline, CDR1 is SGHVS, CDR2 FQNEAQ. This CDR3 has 13 amino acids. The V and J ends lost 3 bases and 7 bases, in that order; junction bases with no gene match: 2. Here the CDR3 DNA reads TGTGCCAGCAGCTTGGGGACTAGGAATGAGCAGTTCTTC. Translation gives CASSLGTRNEQFF.

The chain is built from TRBV2 and TRBJ1-2; tentatively, D is TRBD1 (5 bases). Per germline, CDR1 SNHLY and CDR2 FYNNEI. Trimming took off 3 bases at V and 6 bases at J, with 11 bases between the two ends. The CDR3 runs to 13 residues. The CDR3 here is CASSDSGFDGYTF. The CDR3 nucleotides are TGTGCCAGCAGTGACTCAGGGTTTGATGGCTACACCTTC. Drawing the rest from reference TRBV2 and TRBJ1-2, the complete variable domain is EPEVTQTPSHQVTQMGQEVILRCVPISNHLYFYWYRQILGQKVEFLVSFYNNEISEKSEIFDDQFSVERPDGSNFTLKIRSTKLEDSAMYFCASSDSGFDGYTFGSGTRLTVV.

This clonotype came up many times. The V and J genes are TRBV20-1 and TRBJ2-5; no definite D call. There are 12 residues in the CDR3. From germline, CDR1 is DFQATT and CDR2 SNEGSKA (reference sequence). Between the trimmed V and J ends, which lost 3 bases and 1 base, there was a span of 6 bases. The CDR3 coding sequence is TGCAGTGCTAGCGAGCTCCAAGAGACCCAGTACTTC. Protein product: CSASELQETQYF.

The chain couples TRBV6-2 or TRBV6-3 to TRBJ2-7, with D perhaps TRBD2 (6 bases). CDR1 is MNHEY and CDR2 is SVGEGT in the germline V gene. The CDR3 totals 19 residues. The ends were cut back, 4 bases at V and 2 bases at J, with 27 bases in the middle. The CDR3 region is CASSSPGSSPSRGTYEQYF. CDR3 DNA sequence: TGTGCCAGCAGTTCCCCGGGTAGCAGCCCTTCGCGGGGAACCTACGAGCAGTACTTC.

This clonotype has ten or more counts. The chain couples TRBV3-1 to TRBJ2-1; D possibly corresponds to TRBD2 (5 bases). The CDR3 length is 17 residues. V was shortened by 1 base and J by 0 bases, with 13 bases between the two germline ends. Germline loops: CDR1 LGHDT, CDR2 YNNKEL (reference sequence). The CDR3 spells CASSQAWWESSYNEQFF. CDR3 coding DNA: TGTGCCAGCAGCCAAGCGTGGTGGGAGAGCTCCTACAATGAGCAGTTCTTC.

This chain joins TRBV7-9 and TRBJ2-7; tentative D call: TRBD1 (5 bases). The CDR3 is 12 amino acids. Germline V gene lookup returns CDR1 SEHNR and CDR2 FQNEAQ (reference sequence). V was trimmed by 3 bases and J by 4 bases, leaving 7 bases between them. CDR3 nucleotide sequence: TGTGCCAGCAGCTTTAGGACATACGAGCAGTACTTC. Translated: CASSFRTYEQYF.

V usage is TRBV20-1 and J usage is TRBJ1-5, with 8 bases aligning to TRBD1. V gave up 3 bases and J gave up 2 bases; unmatched junction bases: 9. Germline values: CDR1 DFQATT, CDR2 SNEGSKA (reference sequence). The CDR3 has 16 amino acids. This CDR3 reads CSARDRERGGNQPQHF. The DNA of the CDR3 is TGCAGTGCTAGGGACAGGGAAAGGGGTGGCAATCAGCCCCAGCATTTT.

As regards this clonotype: This may be a read error, as it is one base from a much larger clone. The gene calls are TRBV5-6 and TRBJ1-6; the D is unclear. The germline CDR1 and CDR2 sequences are SGHDT and YYEEEE. The CDR3 runs to 16 residues. CDR3 nucleotides: TGTGCCAGCAGCTTGGGGGAGGGCGGCTATAATTCACCCCTCCAATTT. Encoded protein: CASSLGEGGYNSPLQF.

This clonotype was recorded many times. The chain recombines TRBV11-2 with TRBJ2-1, with D tentatively TRBD2 (6 bases). The CDR3 covers 16 residues. V was trimmed by 5 bases and J by 0 bases, leaving 14 bases between them. Germline CDR1 SGHAT, CDR2 FQNNGV. For the CDR3, the DNA is TGTGCCAGCAGCCGGACTACTATGACCTCCTACAATGAGCAGTTCTTC. As protein: CASSRTTMTSYNEQFF.

This clonotype was observed a few times. V usage is TRBV2 and J usage is TRBJ1-6; D unresolved. V lost 3 bases to trimming and J lost 15 bases, with 9 bases between them. This CDR3 region has 11 residues. CDR1 SNHLY and CDR2 FYNNEI come from the germline V gene. CDR3 bases: TGTGCCAGCAGTGATGGGCTGGACCTCCACTTT. Translating gives CASSDGLDLHF.

This clonotype has just a few counts. The V call is TRBV9, the J call TRBJ1-1, with no clear D. The CDR3 extends over 17 amino acids. CDR1 is SGDLS, CDR2 YYNGEE, per germline. V lost 0 bases to trimming and J lost 2 bases, with 17 bases between them. The CDR3 DNA follows: TGTGCCAGCAGCGTAGGGCCCGGCCGGGAGTCCAACACTGAAGCTTTCTTT. This sequence encodes CASSVGPGRESNTEAFF.